This note documents a single T cell receptor (beta chain) sequence. It has no known antigen specificity. Nothing much larger sits one base from this clone, and base qualities are not available. This sample stems from a study of blood T cell repertoires in COVID-19 (dated by TCRdb to about 2020). The study in broad terms: The collaborator samples originated in the United States, Italy and Spain and spanned the acute and convalescent phases of COVID-19. Samples came from the ongoing ImmuneRACE study (first 160 participants) plus 1,254 subjects from 6 global collaborators. The material from the prospective study consisted of cDNA or gDNA derived from T cells, B-cell-depleted T cells, or PBMCs. The repertoires were made available in a free public database intended to serve as a resource for research on the immune response to SARS-CoV-2. Where available, HLA class I and class II types were taken from metadata supplied by the sample provider and were not determined by assay-based typing. The dataset comprised deeply sampled blood TCRbeta repertoires from subjects exposed to, actively infected with, or recovered from COVID-19. A de-identified subject ID, COVID-19 status, age in years and sex were almost always included in the sample metadata. Study-level results and caveats: How much clinical and demographic metadata was included differed by source and by participant, and the metadata was provided uncurated.

TCRbeta CDR3 regions were amplified from genomic DNA by means of the immunoSEQ Assay, a bias-controlled multiplex PCR. Concerning the study's data processing: The number of nucleated cells in each sample was estimated from the amplification of reference gene primers within the assay. Sequence reads were collapsed and filtered to measure the absolute abundance of every unique TCRbeta CDR3 rearrangement. For each sample, productive Simpson clonality was calculated as the square root of Simpson's diversity index across productive rearrangements. TCRdb took over this immuneACCESS table, retaining in-frame rearrangements with V and J assigned. Such tables are incomplete; in checked studies, under half of the missing clones stem from an unresolved V gene, and the remainder is unexplained. V, J and clone size are taken as reported in that table, and D and trimming were inferred from the DNA itself. In this sample the table shows approximately 97,000 clones, about 85% of which occur a single time. The ten most abundant clones make up around 12% of the sample.

The CDR3 contains 15 residues, cysteine and phenylalanine counted. The CDR3 DNA has 45 bases and is translated from base 1. The germline V gene encodes CDR1 SGHRS and CDR2 YFSETQ. V drops 2 bases and J drops 1 base, leaving 12 bases in between. The collaborating institutions used their own protocols to collect whole blood in K2EDTA tubes. For TCRbeta analysis, collaborators shipped samples in one of three forms: frozen whole blood, isolated PBMCs, or DNA extracted from either of those sample types. The sequencing sample was made of peripheral blood. This chain is built from TRBV5-1 and TRBJ1-1, with the D gene uncertain. This sequence was found in a human donor in a cohort sampled during active COVID-19. The DNA sequence reads TGCGCCAGCAGCTTTGGGTGGGCCCAGAACACTGAAGCTTTCTTT. Its protein reads: CASSFGWAQNTEAFF.